One T cell receptor beta chain is described in this entry. The clone's antigen remains unknown. Within one base of it there is no much larger clone, and no base qualities were kept. Via the germline V gene (reference sequence), CDR1 is MNHEY and CDR2 SMNVEV. The CDR3 runs 15 residues from the cysteine to the phenylalanine. Only the CDR3 portion is preserved as DNA: 45 bases, with reading frame beginning at the first base. Unmatched junction bases come to 2, with V trimmed by 1 base and J by 2 bases. The data stem from a study of blood T cells in healthy people across ages (dated by TCRdb to the mid-2010s). Background on the whole study: In model experiments, roughly one uniquely barcoded TCR beta cDNA molecule per two T cells was captured by template switching. Age-related changes in TCR beta repertoire diversity were measured in the study by deep sequencing normalized with unique cDNA molecular identifiers. Four age groups were formed from the donors: young (average approximately 16 years), middle-aged (approximately 42), aged (approximately 60) and long-lived (more than 75). To avoid experimental bias, donors of different ages were randomly spread across the sequencing lanes. For two donors (one aged 18 to 29 and one aged 80 or older), the study analyzed two additional independent replicas of 1 million unique cDNA reads from the same blood draw.

Donors were 39 systemically healthy Caucasian individuals from Russia aged roughly 6 to 100 years. Each donor gave roughly 11 milliliters of peripheral blood, drawn into EDTA-treated Vacutainer tubes. PBMCs were isolated by Ficoll-Paque density-gradient centrifugation, with at least 6.5 million obtained per sample. Total RNA was extracted from PBMCs with Trizol reagent, with at least 5.5 micrograms obtained per sample. For every donor, an aliquot of PBMCs went through flow cytometry to measure the percentages of naive CD45RAhigh/CD27high T cells. Receptor libraries were prepared by 5' RACE. The sequencer was an Illumina HiSeq 2500. The second PCR ran for roughly 7 to 12 cycles and used a J-beta primer mix along with a sample-barcoded 5' primer. A unique molecular identifier was introduced onto each TCR beta cDNA molecule by a template-switch 5' adaptor carrying 12 random nucleotides. Each sample yielded at least 2.5 million CDR3-containing paired-end reads. First-strand cDNA was synthesized from all RNA with the Mint cDNA synthesis kit, primed by a TRBC-specific oligonucleotide. Following uracil-DNA glycosylase treatment, a first 18-cycle PCR with universal primers M1SS and BC2_uni_R was performed on all cDNA. The authors processed their data as follows. Normalization of each sample was performed by random selection of 1 million high-quality reads, each carrying a distinct molecular identifier. Reads sharing molecular identifiers were discarded rather than binned into consensus sequences. MiTCR, set to a Q25 quality threshold and the strictest error-elimination algorithm, was used for CDR3 identification, clonotype clustering and error correction. A nonparametric unseen species model with Euler transformation was used to estimate a lower bound on total TCR beta diversity. The public sequencing data were trimmed at Q25 with fastp and processed into clonotypes with MiXCR by TCRdb, which kept only in-frame beta chains. Rows with one shared CDR3 protein collapse into an entry with the most common genes and DNA. In this record, the V and J calls reflect TCRdb's handling and not the investigators' own analysis. The sample has about 1.5 million distinct CDR3 sequences on record, 42% of them singletons. The leading ten clones occupy more than 4% of the sample.

Paper-wide results and their limitations: Observed TCR beta diversity per million T cells fell roughly linearly with age, and a significant reduction was already apparent by age roughly 40. Since profiling was done on bulk unsorted PBMCs, naive and antigen-experienced compartments could not be conclusively compared. Because donor CMV infection status was unknown, age-related changes in expanded clonotypes were potentially confounded. Compared with the aged group, the long-lived group had more naive CD4+ T cells, fewer expanded clones and increased TCR diversity, a pattern suggesting age selection. Total diversity estimates from one million sequenced T cells were considered lower bounds and underestimates. There was a strong correlation between observed TCR beta diversity and the percentage of naive T cells measured by flow cytometry.

The receptor's source is a woman aged 18-29 years in good health. The sample comprised blood. The sequence joins TRBV27 to TRBJ2-7; TRBD2 aligns with 10 central bases. The CDR3 region reads CASSLFGLAAYEQYF. The DNA reads TGTGCCAGCAGTTTATTTGGACTAGCGGCCTACGAGCAGTACTTC.